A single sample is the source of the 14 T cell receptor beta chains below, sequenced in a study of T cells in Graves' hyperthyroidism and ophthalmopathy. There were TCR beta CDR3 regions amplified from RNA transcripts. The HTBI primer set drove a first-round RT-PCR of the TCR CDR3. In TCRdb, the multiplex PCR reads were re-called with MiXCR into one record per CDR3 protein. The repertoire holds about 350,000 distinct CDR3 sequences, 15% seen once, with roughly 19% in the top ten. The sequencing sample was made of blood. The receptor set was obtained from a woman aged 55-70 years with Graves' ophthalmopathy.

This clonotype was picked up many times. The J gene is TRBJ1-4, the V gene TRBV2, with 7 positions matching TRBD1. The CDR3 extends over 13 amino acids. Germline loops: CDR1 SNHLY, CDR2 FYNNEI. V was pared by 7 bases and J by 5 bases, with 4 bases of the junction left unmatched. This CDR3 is CASTGTANEKLFF. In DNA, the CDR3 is TGTGCCAGCACGGGGACAGCCAATGAAAAACTGTTTTTT.

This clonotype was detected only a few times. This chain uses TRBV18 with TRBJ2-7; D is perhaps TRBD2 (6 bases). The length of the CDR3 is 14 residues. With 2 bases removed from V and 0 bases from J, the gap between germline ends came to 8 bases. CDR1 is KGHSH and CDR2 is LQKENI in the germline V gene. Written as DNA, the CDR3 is TGTGCCAGCTCACCATCTAGCGACTCCTACGAGCAGTACTTC. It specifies CASSPSSDSYEQYF.

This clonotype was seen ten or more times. DNA for the CDR3: TGTGCCAGCACGCTTACCGGGTGGAACACTGAAGCTTTCTTT. Translation gives CASTLTGWNTEAFF. The chain links TRBV7-9 to TRBJ1-1; D gene unclear. Trimming removed 7 bases from V and 1 base from J, with 13 bases in between. The CDR3 is 14 residues long. Germline values: CDR1 SEHNR, CDR2 FQNEAQ (reference sequence).

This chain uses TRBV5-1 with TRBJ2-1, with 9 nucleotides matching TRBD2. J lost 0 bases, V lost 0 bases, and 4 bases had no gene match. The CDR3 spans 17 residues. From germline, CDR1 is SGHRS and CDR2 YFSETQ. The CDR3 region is CASSLVGSGSSYNEQFF. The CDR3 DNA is TGCGCCAGCAGCTTGGTGGGTAGCGGGAGCTCCTACAATGAGCAGTTCTTC.

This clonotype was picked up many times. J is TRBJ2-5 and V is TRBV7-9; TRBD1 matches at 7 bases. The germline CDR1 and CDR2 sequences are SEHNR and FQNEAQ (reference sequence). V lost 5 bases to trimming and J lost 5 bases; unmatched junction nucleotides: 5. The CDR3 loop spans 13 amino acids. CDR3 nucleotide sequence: TGTGCCAGCAGCACCGGGACAGTCGAGACCCAGTACTTC. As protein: CASSTGTVETQYF.

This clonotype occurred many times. DNA of the CDR3: TGTGCCACCGAGACTACCGGGACTACCCCCTACGAGCAGTACTTC. This gives the protein CATETTGTTPYEQYF. The chain joins TRBV6-1 to TRBJ2-7; 7 bases fit TRBD2. The CDR3 has 15 amino acids. Per germline, CDR1 MNHNS and CDR2 SASEGT. The ends lost 10 bases at V and 2 bases at J; junction bases unmatched: 14.

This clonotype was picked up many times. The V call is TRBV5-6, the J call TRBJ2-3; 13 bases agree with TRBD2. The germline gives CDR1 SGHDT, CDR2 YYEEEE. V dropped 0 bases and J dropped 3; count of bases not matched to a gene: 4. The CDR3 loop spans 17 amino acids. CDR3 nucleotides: TGTGCCAGCAGCTTGGCAGAGACTAGCGGGAGGACAGATACGCAGTATTTT. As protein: CASSLAETSGRTDTQYF.

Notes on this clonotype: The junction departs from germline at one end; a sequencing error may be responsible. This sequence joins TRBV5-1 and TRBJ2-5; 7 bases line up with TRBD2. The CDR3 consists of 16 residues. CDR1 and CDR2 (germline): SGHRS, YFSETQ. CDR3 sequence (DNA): TGCGCCAGCAGCTCAGGACTAGAGGGCCCGCAAGGGACCCAGTACTTC. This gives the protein CASSSGLEGPQGTQYF.

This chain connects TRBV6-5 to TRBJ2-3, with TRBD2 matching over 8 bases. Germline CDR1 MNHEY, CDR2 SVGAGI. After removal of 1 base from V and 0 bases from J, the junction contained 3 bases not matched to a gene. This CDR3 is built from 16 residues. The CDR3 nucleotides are TGTGCCAGCAGTTACTTCGGGGGGGGTAGCACAGATACGCAGTATTTT. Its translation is CASSYFGGGSTDTQYF.

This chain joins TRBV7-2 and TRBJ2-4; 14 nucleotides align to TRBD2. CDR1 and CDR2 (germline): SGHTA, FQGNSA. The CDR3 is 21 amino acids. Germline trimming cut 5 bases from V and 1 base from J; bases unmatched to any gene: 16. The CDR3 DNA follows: TGTGCCAGCAGCCAAGATCCCGGGACTAGCGGGAGAATCGTGGCCAAAAACATTCAGTACTTC. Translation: CASSQDPGTSGRIVAKNIQYF.

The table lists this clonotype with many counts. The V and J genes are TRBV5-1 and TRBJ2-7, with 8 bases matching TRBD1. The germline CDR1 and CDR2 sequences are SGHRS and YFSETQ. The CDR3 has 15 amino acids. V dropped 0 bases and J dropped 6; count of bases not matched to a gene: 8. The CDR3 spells CASSLETGVYSEQYF. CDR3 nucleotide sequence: TGCGCCAGCAGCTTGGAGACAGGGGTCTATAGCGAGCAGTACTTC.

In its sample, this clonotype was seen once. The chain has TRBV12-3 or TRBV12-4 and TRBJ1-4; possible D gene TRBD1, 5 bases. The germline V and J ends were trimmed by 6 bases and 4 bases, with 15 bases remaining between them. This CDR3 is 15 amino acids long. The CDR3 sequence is CASSARLGGNEKLFF. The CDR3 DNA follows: TGTGCCAGCAGCGCCCGGTTGGGGGGTAATGAAAAACTGTTTTTT.

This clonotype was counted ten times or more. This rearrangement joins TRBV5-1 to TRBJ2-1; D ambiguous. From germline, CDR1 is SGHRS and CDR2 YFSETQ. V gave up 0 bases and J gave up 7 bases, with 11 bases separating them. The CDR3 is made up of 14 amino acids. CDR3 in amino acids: CASSLELARNEQFF. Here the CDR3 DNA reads TGCGCCAGCAGCTTGGAGTTAGCTCGGAATGAGCAGTTCTTC.

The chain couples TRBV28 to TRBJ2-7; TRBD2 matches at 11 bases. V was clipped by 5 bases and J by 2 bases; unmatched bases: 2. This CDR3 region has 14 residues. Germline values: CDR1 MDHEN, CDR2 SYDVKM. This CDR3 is CASSRTSGPYEQYF. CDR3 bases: TGTGCCAGCAGTCGGACTAGCGGGCCCTACGAGCAGTACTTC.